Each of the 27 T cell receptor beta chains below was sequenced from the same sample in a study of T cell changes during pregnancy in multiple sclerosis. Here immunoSEQ multiplex PCR was the method, and the copy in TCRdb shows in-frame clones only, minus some. The sample holds 60,000 to 65,000 clones; less than 95% are singletons and the top ten take approximately 2.3%. The material sequenced was peripheral blood, taken in the second trimester of pregnancy. The source is a female donor in good health, enrolled as a control in a pregnancy study.

The chain has TRBV5-1 and TRBJ2-1; perhaps TRBD2 as D (7 bases). The CDR3 sequence is 14 residues long. Germline CDR1 SGHRS, CDR2 YFSETQ. Trimming pared 4 bases from V and 4 bases from J, leaving 12 bases between. The CDR3, as DNA: TGCGCCAGCAGCAGGGGGGGGACTTACAATGAGCAGTTCTTC. Translated: CASSRGGTYNEQFF.

The V and J genes are TRBV10-3 and TRBJ2-7, with D possibly matching TRBD1 (6 bases). V gave up 0 bases and J gave up 2 bases, with 14 bases separating them. This CDR3 has 16 amino acids. In germline, CDR1 is ENHRY, CDR2 SYGVKD. CDR3 protein: CAISESGASPPYEQYF. CDR3 sequence (DNA): TGTGCCATCAGTGAGTCGGGGGCTAGTCCTCCCTACGAGCAGTACTTC.

The CDR3 sequence is CASPIGNSGSSYEQYF. In DNA, the CDR3 is TGCGCCAGTCCCATCGGAAACAGCGGGAGCTCCTACGAGCAGTACTTC. The genes are TRBV10-1 and TRBJ2-7, with 8 bases lining up with TRBD2. Germline lookup yields CDR1 WNHNN and CDR2 SYGVQD (reference sequence). The CDR3 extends over 16 amino acids. Trimming at V came to 9 bases and at J to 0 bases, leaving 13 bases not matched to a gene.

The DNA of the CDR3 is TGCGCCAGCAGCTTGCGAAGCGGGAGGTTTTTTGCGAACACCGGGGAGCTGTTTTTT. Translating gives CASSLRSGRFFANTGELFF. The chain recombines TRBV5-1 with TRBJ2-2, with TRBD2 matching 9 bases. V gave up 1 base and J gave up 0 bases; unmatched junction bases: 10. The CDR3 has 19 residues. Looked up from germline, CDR1 is SGHRS and CDR2 is YFSETQ.

J is TRBJ2-5 and V is TRBV7-3; no definite D call. V was trimmed by 0 bases and J by 4 bases, leaving 6 bases between them. The CDR3 has 13 amino acids. Germline CDR1 and CDR2: SGHTA and FQGTGA. Here the CDR3 reads CASSLTVGETQYF. The CDR3 DNA reads TGTGCCAGCAGCTTAACGGTCGGAGAGACCCAGTACTTC.

V is TRBV6-5 and J is TRBJ2-2; maybe TRBD1 (6 bases). This CDR3 has 16 residues. Trimming cost V 4 bases and J 3 bases, with 15 bases left between them. Per the germline V gene, CDR1 is MNHEY and CDR2 is SVGAGI. In DNA, the CDR3 is TGTGCCAGCAGTTCCCCTTCCAGGGGAGACACCGGGGAGCTGTTTTTT. Protein: CASSSPSRGDTGELFF.

The CDR3 region is CASSFGGVLYEQYF. Written as DNA, the CDR3 is TGTGCCAGCAGCTTCGGGGGAGTGCTCTACGAGCAGTACTTC. The chain combines TRBV7-2 with TRBJ2-7, with D perhaps matching TRBD2 (6 bases). The CDR3 has 14 amino acids. Germline-derived CDR1 and CDR2 are SGHTA and FQGNSA. V was shortened by 3 bases and J by 3 bases, with 12 bases between the two germline ends.

This clone was recorded once. The gene calls are TRBV7-9 and TRBJ1-4, with TRBD1 as a possible D gene (6 bases). From germline, CDR1 is SEHNR and CDR2 FQNEAQ (reference sequence). Deletions cut 4 bases from V and 4 bases from J, with 16 bases between. This CDR3 has 16 amino acids. This CDR3 reads CASSSGGRGINEKLFF. The DNA for the CDR3 is TGTGCCAGCAGCTCCGGGGGGCGGGGTATTAATGAAAAACTGTTTTTT. Together with reference TRBV7-9 and TRBJ1-4, the CDR3 gives the full variable domain: DTGVSQNPRHKITKRGQNVTFRCDPISEHNRLYWYRQTLGQGPEFLTYFQNEAQLEKSRLLSDRFSAERPKGSFSTLEIQRTEQGDSAMYLCASSSGGRGINEKLFFGSGTQLSVL.

The gene calls are TRBV5-4 and TRBJ1-1, with D tentatively TRBD1 (5 bases). The CDR3 extends over 13 amino acids. Trimming took off 7 bases at V and 1 base at J, with 11 bases between the two ends. From germline, CDR1 is SGHNT and CDR2 YYREEE (reference sequence). CDR3 sequence (DNA): TGTGCCAGCGGGGGGGACCGGAACACTGAAGCTTTCTTT. This codes for CASGGDRNTEAFF.

J is TRBJ2-5 and V is TRBV5-6; 7 bases map to TRBD1. Per germline, CDR1 SGHDT and CDR2 YYEEEE. CDR3 length: 13 residues. The J segment lost 5 bases and the V segment lost 4 bases, leaving 5 bases of the junction unmatched. In nucleotides, the CDR3 is TGTGCCAGCAGCACACAGGGGAGTGAGACCCAGTACTTC. This encodes CASSTQGSETQYF.

V gene TRBV2 combines with J gene TRBJ1-3, with D possibly matching TRBD1 (6 bases). CDR1 and CDR2 (germline): SNHLY, FYNNEI. The CDR3 extends over 15 amino acids. Trimming shortened V by 4 bases and J by 2 bases, and 12 bases separated the two germline ends. The DNA of the CDR3 is TGTGCCAGCAGTGTGAACAGGGCGACTGGAAACACCATATATTTT. It codes for CASSVNRATGNTIYF. The full variable domain, completed using reference TRBV2 and TRBJ1-3, is EPEVTQTPSHQVTQMGQEVILRCVPISNHLYFYWYRQILGQKVEFLVSFYNNEISEKSEIFDDQFSVERPDGSNFTLKIRSTKLEDSAMYFCASSVNRATGNTIYFGEGSWLTVV.

The chain links TRBV5-1 to TRBJ1-2; TRBD1 agrees at 7 bases. V dropped 4 bases and J dropped 0; count of bases not matched to a gene: 6. This CDR3 is 15 amino acids long. The germline gives CDR1 SGHRS, CDR2 YFSETQ. DNA of the CDR3: TGCGCCAGCAGCACCGAGGGGGCGCCTAACTATGGCTACACCTTC. Its protein product is CASSTEGAPNYGYTF.

The V and J genes are TRBV7-2 and TRBJ2-2; perhaps TRBD2 as D (6 bases). Germline CDR1 and CDR2: SGHTA and FQGNSA. V shed 1 base and J shed 8 bases, with 8 bases lying between them. The CDR3 runs 13 residues. The CDR3 DNA is TGTGCCAGCAGCTTAGACCGGGGGGGGGAGCTGTTTTTT. Its protein product is CASSLDRGGELFF.

J is TRBJ1-1 and V is TRBV7-8, with unresolved D. CDR3 size: 14 residues. CDR1 and CDR2 from the germline V gene are SGHVS and FQNEAQ. The ends were cut back, 2 bases at V and 0 bases at J, with 7 bases in the middle. The CDR3 coding sequence is TGTGCCAGCAGCTTATCGAGGGTGAACACTGAAGCTTTCTTT. Translation gives CASSLSRVNTEAFF. Combining the CDR3 with reference TRBV7-8 and TRBJ1-1 gives the whole variable domain GAGVSQSPRYKVAKRGQDVALRCDPISGHVSLFWYQQALGQGPEFLTYFQNEAQLDKSGLPSDRFFAERPEGSVSTLKIQRTQQEDSAVYLCASSLSRVNTEAFFGQGTRLTVV.

This chain links TRBV28 with TRBJ1-1; D is perhaps TRBD1 (5 bases). Trimming stripped 5 bases from V and 3 bases from J, with 13 bases between. Germline V gene sequence: CDR1 MDHEN, CDR2 SYDVKM. The length of the CDR3 is 14 residues. DNA for the CDR3: TGTGCCAGCAGTCCAATAGACAGTGACACTGAAGCTTTCTTT. The encoded protein is CASSPIDSDTEAFF.

The rearrangement links TRBV19 to TRBJ2-3; D gene unclear. Trimming left V 2 bases short and J 2 bases short, with 5 bases between. Germline CDR1 and CDR2: LNHDA and SQIVND (reference sequence). The CDR3 is 13 amino acids. CDR3: CASSIRDTDTQYF. As DNA, the CDR3 is TGTGCCAGTAGTATAAGAGACACAGATACGCAGTATTTT.

The chain joins TRBV18 to TRBJ2-7; TRBD1 matches at 7 bases. The length of the CDR3 is 14 residues. Trimming at V came to 6 bases and at J to 5 bases, leaving 10 bases not matched to a gene. Germline assignment: CDR1 KGHSH and CDR2 LQKENI. In DNA form, the CDR3 reads TGTGCCAGCTCGCGAGAACAGGGGTCCGACGAGCAGTACTTC. Encoded protein: CASSREQGSDEQYF. Based on the CDR3 plus reference TRBV18 and TRBJ2-7, the full variable domain is NAGVMQNPRHLVRRRGQEARLRCSPMKGHSHVYWYRQLPEEGLKFMVYLQKENIIDESGMPKERFSAEFPKEGPSILRIQQVVRGDSAAYFCASSREQGSDEQYFGPGTRLTVT.

The chain is built from TRBV29-1 and TRBJ2-7, with TRBD2 as a possible D gene (6 bases). The CDR3 spans 12 residues. Germline V gives CDR1 SQVTM, CDR2 ANQGSEA. Trimming left V 4 bases short and J 4 bases short, with 11 bases between. CDR3 residues: CSVGRGGYEQYF. The CDR3 DNA follows: TGCAGCGTTGGGCGGGGAGGATACGAGCAGTACTTC.

In nucleotides, the CDR3 is TGTGCCAGCAGTTTTGGCGGAACCTACGAGCAGTACTTC. Its translation is CASSFGGTYEQYF. The chain has TRBV11-3 and TRBJ2-7; D gene uncertain. V lost 6 bases and J 2 bases, leaving 11 bases between the germline ends. The CDR3 totals 13 residues. Germline CDR1 reads SGHNT; CDR2 reads YENEEA.

The chain recombines TRBV27 with TRBJ1-2, with 9 bases fitting TRBD1. The CDR3 runs 15 residues. Trimming removed 5 bases from V and 4 bases from J; junction bases left unmatched: 8. Germline CDR1 is MNHEY and CDR2 is SMNVEV (reference sequence). The CDR3 sequence is CASSRDRGASYGYTF. DNA for the CDR3: TGTGCCAGCAGTCGTGACAGGGGGGCCTCCTATGGCTACACCTTC.

The genes are TRBV5-1 and TRBJ2-7, with unresolved D. The CDR3 is 13 residues long. Germline CDR1 SGHRS, CDR2 YFSETQ. V lost 2 bases, J lost 2 bases, and 8 bases lay in between. The CDR3 sequence is CASSFSRTYEQYF. The DNA of the CDR3 is TGCGCCAGCAGCTTTTCCAGAACCTACGAGCAGTACTTC.

This chain connects TRBV14 to TRBJ2-7, with 8 bases lining up with TRBD1. The J segment lost 6 bases and the V segment lost 0 bases, leaving 4 bases of the junction unmatched. Germline values: CDR1 SGHDN, CDR2 FVKESK. The CDR3 has 14 residues. CDR3 amino acids: CASSQEARGREQYF. In nucleotides, the CDR3 is TGTGCCAGCAGCCAAGAGGCCAGGGGGCGCGAGCAGTACTTC. Using reference TRBV14 and TRBJ2-7 for the parts outside the CDR3, the full variable domain is EAGVTQFPSHSVIEKGQTVTLRCDPISGHDNLYWYRRVMGKEIKFLLHFVKESKQDESGMPNNRFLAERTGGTYSTLKVQPAELEDSGVYFCASSQEARGREQYFGPGTRLTVT.

The V and J genes are TRBV15 and TRBJ1-2; maybe TRBD1 (5 bases). The CDR3 sequence is 14 residues long. CDR1 and CDR2 (germline): LNHNV, YYDKDF (reference sequence). Trimming took 0 bases from V and 4 from J, leaving 9 bases between them. CDR3 loop: CATSRDQGGYGYTF. The CDR3 DNA is TGTGCCACCAGCAGAGATCAGGGAGGCTATGGCTACACCTTC.

J is TRBJ1-2 and V is TRBV27; D may be TRBD1 (6 bases). Trimming took 2 bases from V and 1 from J, leaving 11 bases between them. CDR1 is MNHEY and CDR2 is SMNVEV in the germline V gene (reference sequence). CDR3 length equals 15 residues. In nucleotides, the CDR3 is TGTGCCAGCAGTTTACTAGGACAGAGTAACTATGGCTACACCTTC. This codes for CASSLLGQSNYGYTF.

This chain joins TRBV28 and TRBJ1-4, with TRBD1 matching over 11 bases. Germline V gene sequence: CDR1 MDHEN, CDR2 SYDVKM. The CDR3 spans 13 residues. J lost 7 bases, V lost 6 bases, and 1 base had no gene match. CDR3 nucleotides: TGTGCCAGCAGGGGACAGGGGGGTGAAAAACTGTTTTTT. Translating gives CASRGQGGEKLFF.

The gene calls are TRBV11-3 and TRBJ2-2, with a possible D match to TRBD2 (6 bases). Germline CDR1 SGHNT, CDR2 YENEEA. The CDR3 has 16 amino acids. V lost 3 bases and J 4 bases, leaving 15 bases between the germline ends. The CDR3 region has the DNA TGTGCCAGCAGCTTCGCGGGACGAGGTATCACCGGGGAGCTGTTTTTT. Protein sequence: CASSFAGRGITGELFF.

The chain recombines TRBV25-1 with TRBJ2-7; maybe TRBD1 (6 bases). The CDR3 runs 15 residues. Germline CDR1 MGHDK, CDR2 SYGVNS. V was pared by 3 bases and J by 0 bases, with 12 bases between. CDR3 in DNA: TGTGCCAGCAGTGAGGCAGGGGTTCACTCCTACGAGCAGTACTTC. Its translation is CASSEAGVHSYEQYF.